The T cell receptor (beta chain) described here comes from a study of T cell responses to AZD1222 COVID-19 vaccine. Study overall: Pooled samples include second doses given at about 4 or 12 weeks.

Comment on this clone: Its target is unknown.

Overall study results and limits: The study reported that nearly half of spike-specific TCRs target unmutated variant regions. Possibly, clonal diversity was underestimated; donors were largely white British and included more females. Repertoires were collected only later (after the peak T cell response had occurred).

Sequencing was performed with immunoSEQ multiplex PCR; in TCRdb, only in-frame clones are kept and a portion is missing. The data contain some 130,000 clones, approximately 90% of them singletons. The sequence came from an adult in good health. The input for sequencing was peripheral blood, taken on day 0 of AZD1222 vaccination.

This chain's CDR3 is CASSLGVGGPYHEQFF. For the CDR3, the DNA is TGTGCCAGCAGCTTAGGGGTGGGAGGGCCGTACCATGAGCAGTTCTTC. The chain joins TRBV11-2 to TRBJ2-1, with TRBD2 matching 7 bases. The CDR3 has 16 residues. Germline V gene data show CDR1 as SGHAT and CDR2 as FQNNGV. The V segment lost 1 base and the J segment 8 bases; nucleotides outside the gene matches: 11.